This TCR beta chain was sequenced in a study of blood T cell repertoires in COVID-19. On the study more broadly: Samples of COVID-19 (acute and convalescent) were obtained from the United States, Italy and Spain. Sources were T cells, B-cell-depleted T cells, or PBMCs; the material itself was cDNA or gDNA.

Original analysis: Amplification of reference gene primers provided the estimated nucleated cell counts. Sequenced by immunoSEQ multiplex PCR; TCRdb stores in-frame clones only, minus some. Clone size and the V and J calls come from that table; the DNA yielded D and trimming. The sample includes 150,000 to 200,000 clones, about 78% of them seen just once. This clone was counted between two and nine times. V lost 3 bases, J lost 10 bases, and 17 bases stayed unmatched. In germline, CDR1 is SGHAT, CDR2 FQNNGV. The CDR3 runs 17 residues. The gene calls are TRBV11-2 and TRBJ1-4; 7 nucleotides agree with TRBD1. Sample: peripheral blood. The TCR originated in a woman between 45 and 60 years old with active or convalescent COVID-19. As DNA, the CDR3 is TGTGCCAGCAGCTTGGCCCGACAGGGATTCCTAGGTGGAAAACTGTTTTTT. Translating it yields CASSLARQGFLGGKLFF. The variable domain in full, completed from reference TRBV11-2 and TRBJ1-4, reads EAGVAQSPRYKIIEKRQSVAFWCNPISGHATLYWYQQILGQGPKLLIQFQNNGVVDDSQLPKDRFSAERLKGVDSTLKIQPAKLEDSAVYLCASSLARQGFLGGKLFFGSGTQLSVL.